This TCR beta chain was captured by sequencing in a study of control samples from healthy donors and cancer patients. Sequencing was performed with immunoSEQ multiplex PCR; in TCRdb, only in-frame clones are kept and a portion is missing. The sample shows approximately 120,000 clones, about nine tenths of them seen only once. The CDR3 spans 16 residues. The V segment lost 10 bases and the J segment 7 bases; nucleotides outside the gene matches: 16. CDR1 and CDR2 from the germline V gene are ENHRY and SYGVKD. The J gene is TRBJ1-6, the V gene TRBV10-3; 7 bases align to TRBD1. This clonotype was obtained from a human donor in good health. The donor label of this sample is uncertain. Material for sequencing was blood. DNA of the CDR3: TGTGCCACCTCTGGGAGGGGGCAAAAGGAGAATTCACCCCTCCACTTT. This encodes CATSGRGQKENSPLHF.